This T cell receptor beta chain was captured in a study of T cell repertoires in cytomegalovirus infection. Turning to the study itself: Selected CMV epitopes included recently identified HLA-C-restricted ones as well as well-studied HLA-B-restricted ones.

V gave up 5 bases and J gave up 0 bases; unmatched junction bases: 7. Looked up from germline, CDR1 is SEHNR and CDR2 is FQNEAQ (reference sequence). CDR3 length: 18 amino acids. Findings of the study overall: HLA-C-restricted CMV-specific TCR beta clonotypes were dominant in the ex vivo response. Carriers of CMV and the relevant HLA type were discriminated by public TCR beta frequency.

This clonotype was observed a few times. Its matching antigen is unknown. Via MiXCR, TCRdb re-called the reads, giving one row per CDR3 protein. This table holds 750,000 to 900,000 distinct CDR3 sequences, around 29% found once. The TCR comes from a human donor in good health (CMV status not recorded). Some clones in this sample may be carry-over from other donors' samples. The source was cultured CD8+ T cells from PBMCs, collected from culture after CMV antigen stimulation. This chain links TRBV7-9 with TRBJ2-3; 14 bases line up with TRBD2. The CDR3 reads CASSRTSGGLTSTDTQYF. The CDR3 nucleotides are TGTGCCAGCAGCCGGACTAGCGGGGGGCTGACTAGCACAGATACGCAGTATTTT.